This T cell receptor beta chain was profiled in a study of blood T cell repertoires in COVID-19. On the study more broadly: COVID-19 samples collected from the United States, Italy and Spain covered acute and convalescent phases. PBMCs, B-cell-depleted T cells, or T cells provided the cDNA or gDNA that made up the material.

As handled by the study authors: Counts of nucleated cells, estimated from reference gene primer amplification, were obtained. TCRdb keeps only in-frame clones here, not all; method: immunoSEQ multiplex PCR. The V and J calls and clone size come from that table; D and trimming were worked out from the DNA. The repertoire consists of about 61,000 clones, with around 87% occurring once and the leading ten covering 3.5% to 4%. This TCR was recovered from a human donor in a cohort sampled during active COVID-19. Sequencing used peripheral blood.

The CDR3 nucleotides read TGTGCCAGCAGCCCATGGACCGGGATGTTTCCTGAAGCTTTCTTT. Its protein is CASSPWTGMFPEAFF. The chain employs TRBV21-1 and TRBJ1-1. TRBV21-1 is a pseudogene. The CDR3 extends over 15 amino acids.